Listed below are T cell receptor beta chains from one sample, sequenced in a study of cytomegalovirus exposure and HLA in healthy donors. Profiled with immunoSEQ multiplex PCR; TCRdb holds only in-frame clones, not every one. The table has about 70,000 clones, around 62% seen once; the top ten hold around 2.7%. The sequenced material came from PBMCs. The origin of the receptors is a man between 25 and 39 years old in good health and CMV-seronegative. The CDR3 runs from the conserved cysteine through the conserved F or W. D genes are given only for firm matches. The size of a clone is reported for some rows only, either as once, few or many, or as a class for expanded clones.

abundance: NA; v_gene: TRBV4-2; d_gene: NA; j_gene: TRBJ1-5; CDR3aa: CASSQDLFNRQPQHF; CDR3nt: TGTGCCAGCAGCCAAGATCTTTTCAACCGGCAGCCCCAGCATTTT
abundance: few; v_gene: TRBV7-8; d_gene: TRBD2; j_gene: TRBJ2-7; CDR3aa: CASSLRLADYEQYF; CDR3nt: TGTGCCAGCAGCTTAAGGCTAGCGGATTACGAGCAGTACTTC
abundance: NA; v_gene: TRBV5-1; d_gene: TRBD1; j_gene: TRBJ2-5; CDR3aa: CASSYPGGGETQYF; CDR3nt: TGCGCCAGCAGCTACCCAGGGGGCGGGGAGACCCAGTACTTC
abundance: NA; v_gene: TRBV5-1; d_gene: NA; j_gene: TRBJ2-7; CDR3aa: CASSYGGNSYEQYF; CDR3nt: TGCGCCAGCAGCTATGGGGGGAACTCCTACGAGCAGTACTTC
abundance: NA; v_gene: TRBV5-1; d_gene: NA; j_gene: TRBJ1-1; CDR3aa: CASSPGGPPRPEAFF; CDR3nt: TGCGCCAGCAGCCCTGGCGGGCCCCCACGACCTGAAGCTTTCTTT
abundance: NA; v_gene: TRBV6-4; d_gene: NA; j_gene: TRBJ1-1; CDR3aa: CASSDKGITEAFF; CDR3nt: TGTGCCAGCAGTGACAAGGGGATTACTGAAGCTTTCTTT
abundance: NA; v_gene: TRBV5-6; d_gene: NA; j_gene: TRBJ1-2; CDR3aa: CASSPIGRGGGYGYTF; CDR3nt: TGTGCCAGCAGCCCCATCGGGCGGGGCGGTGGGTATGGCTACACCTTC
abundance: NA; v_gene: TRBV30; d_gene: TRBD1; j_gene: TRBJ2-2; CDR3aa: CAWRATGGTGELFF; CDR3nt: TGTGCCTGGAGAGCCACAGGGGGCACCGGGGAGCTGTTTTTT
abundance: NA; v_gene: TRBV7-9; d_gene: NA; j_gene: TRBJ2-7; CDR3aa: CASSLEQGNEQYF; CDR3nt: TGTGCCAGCAGCTTAGAACAGGGTAACGAGCAGTACTTC
abundance: NA; v_gene: TRBV9; d_gene: NA; j_gene: TRBJ1-6; CDR3aa: CASSVGEQANSPLHF; CDR3nt: TGTGCCAGCAGCGTAGGGGAACAGGCCAATTCACCCCTCCACTTT
abundance: NA; v_gene: TRBV2; d_gene: TRBD2; j_gene: TRBJ2-5; CDR3aa: CASSEARRTSGGSFQETQYF; CDR3nt: TGTGCCAGCAGTGAAGCGCGTAGGACTAGCGGGGGGTCATTCCAAGAGACCCAGTACTTC
abundance: NA; v_gene: TRBV4-2; d_gene: TRBD2; j_gene: TRBJ2-7; CDR3aa: CASSQVENGGGQQYF; CDR3nt: TGTGCCAGCAGCCAAGTCGAGAACGGCGGGGGGCAGCAGTACTTC
abundance: few; v_gene: TRBV30; d_gene: TRBD1; j_gene: TRBJ2-3; CDR3aa: CAWSPHRGPGTDTQYF; CDR3nt: TGTGCCTGGAGTCCTCACAGGGGCCCCGGCACAGATACGCAGTATTTT
abundance: NA; v_gene: TRBV6-5; d_gene: NA; j_gene: TRBJ1-4; CDR3aa: CASSWGPNEKLFF; CDR3nt: TGTGCCAGCAGTTGGGGCCCGAATGAAAAACTGTTTTTT
abundance: NA; v_gene: TRBV4-1; d_gene: TRBD1; j_gene: TRBJ1-1; CDR3aa: CASSQPRQGGTEAFF; CDR3nt: TGCGCCAGCAGCCAACCGAGACAGGGGGGCACTGAAGCTTTCTTT
abundance: NA; v_gene: TRBV30; d_gene: TRBD2; j_gene: TRBJ2-7; CDR3aa: CAWSTTGGSYEQYF; CDR3nt: TGTGCCTGGAGTACCACGGGGGGCTCCTACGAGCAGTACTTC
abundance: once; v_gene: TRBV5-4; d_gene: NA; j_gene: TRBJ1-1; CDR3aa: CASSFGRTSDTEAFF; CDR3nt: TGTGCCAGCAGCTTCGGGAGGACGTCAGACACTGAAGCTTTCTTT
abundance: NA; v_gene: TRBV13; d_gene: TRBD1; j_gene: TRBJ1-2; CDR3aa: CASSLGTGGNYGYTF; CDR3nt: TGTGCCAGCAGCTTAGGGACAGGGGGCAACTATGGCTACACCTTC
abundance: NA; v_gene: TRBV29-1; d_gene: TRBD2; j_gene: TRBJ2-2; CDR3aa: CSVDPGGTGELFF; CDR3nt: TGCAGCGTTGATCCGGGGGGGACCGGGGAGCTGTTTTTT
abundance: NA; v_gene: TRBV27; d_gene: NA; j_gene: TRBJ1-6; CDR3aa: CASSPDGPSPLHF; CDR3nt: TGTGCCAGCAGTCCCGATGGGCCTTCACCCCTCCACTTT
abundance: NA; v_gene: TRBV12-5; d_gene: TRBD1; j_gene: TRBJ1-1; CDR3aa: CASALDREAFF; CDR3nt: TGTGCTAGTGCCTTGGACAGGGAAGCTTTCTTT
abundance: NA; v_gene: TRBV10-2; d_gene: NA; j_gene: TRBJ2-3; CDR3aa: CASSESGLGADTQYF; CDR3nt: TGCGCCAGCAGTGAGTCGGGTTTAGGGGCAGATACGCAGTATTTT
abundance: few; v_gene: TRBV7-8; d_gene: NA; j_gene: TRBJ1-1; CDR3aa: CASSVARAAFF; CDR3nt: TGTGCCAGCAGCGTAGCCAGGGCCGCTTTCTTT
abundance: NA; v_gene: TRBV5-1; d_gene: TRBD1; j_gene: TRBJ2-7; CDR3aa: CASSLGQMTGEQYF; CDR3nt: TGCGCCAGCAGCCTGGGACAGATGACAGGCGAGCAGTACTTC
abundance: NA; v_gene: TRBV30; d_gene: NA; j_gene: TRBJ1-2; CDR3aa: CARSENYGYTF; CDR3nt: TGTGCCCGGAGCGAGAACTATGGCTACACCTTC
abundance: few; v_gene: TRBV6-5; d_gene: TRBD2; j_gene: TRBJ2-1; CDR3aa: CASNPLAGGYNEQFF; CDR3nt: TGTGCCAGCAACCCACTAGCGGGGGGATACAATGAGCAGTTCTTC
abundance: NA; v_gene: TRBV11-3; d_gene: NA; j_gene: TRBJ2-5; CDR3aa: CASSKASGGQETQYF; CDR3nt: TGTGCCAGCAGCAAAGCTTCCGGCGGCCAAGAGACCCAGTACTTC
abundance: NA; v_gene: TRBV7-2; d_gene: NA; j_gene: TRBJ1-6; CDR3aa: CASSQFPGESPLHF; CDR3nt: TGTGCCAGCAGCCAATTCCCTGGGGAGTCACCCCTCCACTTT
abundance: once; v_gene: TRBV6-6; d_gene: TRBD1; j_gene: TRBJ2-7; CDR3aa: CASSPIDRASSYEQYF; CDR3nt: TGTGCCAGCAGTCCCATCGACAGGGCCAGCTCCTACGAGCAGTACTTC
abundance: NA; v_gene: TRBV4-2; d_gene: TRBD1; j_gene: TRBJ1-2; CDR3aa: CASSQDLQGARAYTF; CDR3nt: TGTGCCAGCAGCCAAGATCTCCAGGGGGCGCGTGCCTACACCTTC
abundance: few; v_gene: TRBV4-1; d_gene: NA; j_gene: TRBJ1-1; CDR3aa: CASSSPGMNTEAFF; CDR3nt: TGCGCCAGCAGCTCGCCAGGAATGAACACTGAAGCTTTCTTT
abundance: NA; v_gene: TRBV4-2; d_gene: TRBD1; j_gene: TRBJ1-1; CDR3aa: CASSQDPPDRGDTEAFF; CDR3nt: TGTGCCAGCAGCCAAGATCCTCCAGACAGGGGGGACACTGAAGCTTTCTTT
abundance: NA; v_gene: TRBV15; d_gene: TRBD1; j_gene: TRBJ2-5; CDR3aa: CATSTRDRGYQETQYF; CDR3nt: TGTGCCACCAGCACCAGAGACAGGGGTTACCAAGAGACCCAGTACTTC
abundance: NA; v_gene: TRBV9; d_gene: TRBD2; j_gene: TRBJ2-3; CDR3aa: CASSPQTTSSTDTQYF; CDR3nt: TGTGCCAGCAGCCCACAAACGACTAGCAGCACAGATACGCAGTATTTT
abundance: NA; v_gene: TRBV27; d_gene: TRBD1; j_gene: TRBJ2-5; CDR3aa: CASSSGTGRLETQYF; CDR3nt: TGTGCCAGCAGTTCAGGGACAGGGAGGCTAGAGACCCAGTACTTC